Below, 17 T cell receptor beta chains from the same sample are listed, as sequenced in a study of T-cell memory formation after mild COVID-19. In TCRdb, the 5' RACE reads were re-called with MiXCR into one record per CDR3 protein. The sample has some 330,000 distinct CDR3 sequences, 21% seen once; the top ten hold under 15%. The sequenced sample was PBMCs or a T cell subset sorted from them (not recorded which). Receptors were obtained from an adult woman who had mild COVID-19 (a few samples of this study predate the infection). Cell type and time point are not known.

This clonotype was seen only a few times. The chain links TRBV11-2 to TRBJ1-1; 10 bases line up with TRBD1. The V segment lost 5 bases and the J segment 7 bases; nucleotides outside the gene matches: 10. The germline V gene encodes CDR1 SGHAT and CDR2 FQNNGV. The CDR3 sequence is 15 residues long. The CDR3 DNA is TGTGCCAGCAGCACCGGGACAGGGGTTTTTCGTGAAGCTTTCTTT. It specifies CASSTGTGVFREAFF.

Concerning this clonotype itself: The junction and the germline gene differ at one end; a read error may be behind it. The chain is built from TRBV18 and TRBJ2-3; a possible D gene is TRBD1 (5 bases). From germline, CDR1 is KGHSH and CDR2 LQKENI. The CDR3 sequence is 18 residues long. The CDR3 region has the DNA TGTGCCAGCTCGCCACTCCAGGGTCCGGGCCTAGTTAGAGATACGCAGTATTTT. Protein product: CASSPLQGPGLVRDTQYF.

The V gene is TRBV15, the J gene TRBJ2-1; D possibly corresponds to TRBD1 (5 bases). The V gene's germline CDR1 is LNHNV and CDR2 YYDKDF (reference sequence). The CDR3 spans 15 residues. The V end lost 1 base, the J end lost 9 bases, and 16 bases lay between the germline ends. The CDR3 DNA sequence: TGTGCCACCAGCAGAGGGGGCCTAGGCTTGTTTGAGCAGTTCTTC. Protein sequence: CATSRGGLGLFEQFF.

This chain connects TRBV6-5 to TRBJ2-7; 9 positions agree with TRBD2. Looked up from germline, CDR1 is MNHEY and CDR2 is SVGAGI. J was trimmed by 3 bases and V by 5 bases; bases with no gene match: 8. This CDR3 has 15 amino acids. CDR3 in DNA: TGTGCCAGCAGTCCCCCGGGACTAGCTCACTACGAGCAGTACTTC. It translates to CASSPPGLAHYEQYF.

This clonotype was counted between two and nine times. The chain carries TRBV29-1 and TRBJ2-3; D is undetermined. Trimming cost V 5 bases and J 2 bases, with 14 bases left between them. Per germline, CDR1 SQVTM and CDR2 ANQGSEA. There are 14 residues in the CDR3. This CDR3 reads CSVSAAPLTDTQYF. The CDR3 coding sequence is TGCAGCGTTTCGGCTGCTCCCCTCACAGATACGCAGTATTTT.

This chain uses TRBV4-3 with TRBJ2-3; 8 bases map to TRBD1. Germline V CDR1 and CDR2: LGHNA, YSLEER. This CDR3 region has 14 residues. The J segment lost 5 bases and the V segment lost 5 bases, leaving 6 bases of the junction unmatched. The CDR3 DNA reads TGCGCCAGCAGCTACCAGGGGGCTGGAGATACGCAGTATTTT. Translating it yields CASSYQGAGDTQYF.

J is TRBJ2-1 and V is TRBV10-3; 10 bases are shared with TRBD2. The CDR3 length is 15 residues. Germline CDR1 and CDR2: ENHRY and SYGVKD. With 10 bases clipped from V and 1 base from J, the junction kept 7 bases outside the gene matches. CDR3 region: CATEREGPSYNEQFF. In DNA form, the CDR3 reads TGTGCCACCGAGCGGGAGGGCCCTTCCTACAATGAGCAGTTCTTC.

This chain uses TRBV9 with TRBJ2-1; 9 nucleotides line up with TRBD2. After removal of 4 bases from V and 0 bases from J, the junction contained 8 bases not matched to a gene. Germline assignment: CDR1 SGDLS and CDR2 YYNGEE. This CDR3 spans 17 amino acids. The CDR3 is CASSQWAGGSSYNEQFF. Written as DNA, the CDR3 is TGTGCCAGCAGCCAGTGGGCGGGAGGGAGCTCCTACAATGAGCAGTTCTTC.

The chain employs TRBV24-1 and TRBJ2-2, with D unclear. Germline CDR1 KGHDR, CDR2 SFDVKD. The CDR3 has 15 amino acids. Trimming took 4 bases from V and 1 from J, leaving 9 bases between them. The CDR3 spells CATSDVRGNTGELFF. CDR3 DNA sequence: TGTGCCACCAGTGACGTTAGAGGGAACACCGGGGAGCTGTTTTTT.

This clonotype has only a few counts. The CDR3 here is CASSGQAYEQYF. Written as DNA, the CDR3 is TGTGCCAGCAGCGGACAGGCCTACGAGCAGTACTTC. The V and J genes are TRBV2 and TRBJ2-7; 7 bases align to TRBD1. The V segment lost 6 bases and the J segment 2 bases; nucleotides outside the gene matches: 1. The CDR3 covers 12 residues. Germline loops: CDR1 SNHLY, CDR2 FYNNEI.

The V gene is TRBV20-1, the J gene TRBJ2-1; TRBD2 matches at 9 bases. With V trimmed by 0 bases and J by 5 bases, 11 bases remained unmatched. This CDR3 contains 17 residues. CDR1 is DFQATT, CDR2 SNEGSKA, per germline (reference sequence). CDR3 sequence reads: CSARDITSGRLHNEQFF. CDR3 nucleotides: TGCAGTGCTAGAGATATCACGAGCGGGAGGCTCCACAATGAGCAGTTCTTC.

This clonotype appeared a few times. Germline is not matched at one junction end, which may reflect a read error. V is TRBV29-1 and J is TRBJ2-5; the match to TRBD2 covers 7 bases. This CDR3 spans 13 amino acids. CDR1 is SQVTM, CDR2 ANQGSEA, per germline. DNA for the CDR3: TGCAGCGTTGAAGGAGGCAGGCGGGAGACCCATTACTTC. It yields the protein CSVEGGRRETHYF. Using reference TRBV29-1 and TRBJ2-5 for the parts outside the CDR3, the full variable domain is SAVISQKPSRDICQRGTSLTIQCQVDSQVTMMFWYRQQPGQSLTLIATANQGSEATYESGFVIDKFPISRPNLTFSTLTVSNMSPEDSSIYLCSVEGGRRETHYFGPGTRLLVL.

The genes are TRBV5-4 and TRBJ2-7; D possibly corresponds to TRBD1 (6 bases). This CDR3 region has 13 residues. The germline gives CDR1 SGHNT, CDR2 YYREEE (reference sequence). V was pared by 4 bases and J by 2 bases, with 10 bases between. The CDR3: CASSRDTTYEQYF. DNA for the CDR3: TGTGCCAGCAGCCGGGACACGACCTACGAGCAGTACTTC.

DNA of the CDR3: TGCGCCAGCAGCTTTAGGGGACAGGGAGATCCCGGGGAGCTGTTTTTT. This encodes CASSFRGQGDPGELFF. The V gene is TRBV5-1, the J gene TRBJ2-2; the match to TRBD1 covers 9 bases. Germline lookup yields CDR1 SGHRS and CDR2 YFSETQ. Trimming at V came to 2 bases and at J to 6 bases, leaving 8 bases not matched to a gene. This CDR3 is built from 16 residues.

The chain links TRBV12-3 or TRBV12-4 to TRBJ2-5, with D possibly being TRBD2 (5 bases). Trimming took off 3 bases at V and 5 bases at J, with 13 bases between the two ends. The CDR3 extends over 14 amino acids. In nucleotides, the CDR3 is TGTGCCAGCAGTTTCCTGAAACCGGGGGAGACCCAGTACTTC. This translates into CASSFLKPGETQYF.

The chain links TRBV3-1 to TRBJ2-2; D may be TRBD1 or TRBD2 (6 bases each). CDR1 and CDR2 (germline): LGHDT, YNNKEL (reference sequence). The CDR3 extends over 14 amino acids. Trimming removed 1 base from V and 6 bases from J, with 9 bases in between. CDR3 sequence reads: CASSQVGGAGELFF. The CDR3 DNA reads TGTGCCAGCAGCCAAGTCGGGGGCGCCGGGGAGCTGTTTTTT.

The CDR3 DNA sequence: TGTGCCAGCAGTCCCCTCGGGGATTTGAACACTGAAGCTTTCTTT. Amino acids: CASSPLGDLNTEAFF. The J gene is TRBJ1-1, the V gene TRBV27; unclear D gene. Trimming pared 5 bases from V and 0 bases from J, leaving 13 bases between. This CDR3 is 15 amino acids long. Germline V gene sequence: CDR1 MNHEY, CDR2 SMNVEV (reference sequence).